These T cell receptor beta chains were read from a single sample in a study of technical replicates of blood from several donors. Profiling relied on immunoSEQ multiplex PCR, and the TCRdb table lists in-frame clones only, not all of them. The data contain about 100,000 clones, under 97% of them seen just once; the ten biggest clones take up about 0.21%. The sequenced sample consisted of T cells isolated from PBMCs. These receptors were taken from a human donor in good health. CDR3s include the opening cysteine and the closing phenylalanine or tryptophan.

J gene: TRBJ1-2; V gene: TRBV10-3; CDR3 protein: CAISEDRVNYGYTF
J gene: TRBJ2-7; V gene: TRBV7-9; CDR3 protein: CASSLQGYEQYF
J gene: TRBJ2-1; V gene: TRBV11-2; CDR3 protein: CASSLERIQGKVGNEQFF
J gene: TRBJ2-7; V gene: TRBV7-9; CDR3 protein: CASSLRGNSYEQYF
J gene: TRBJ1-1; V gene: TRBV10-1; CDR3 protein: CASTDRSSNTEAFF
J gene: TRBJ1-2; V gene: TRBV4-1; CDR3 protein: CASSQDRKIGTGTNYGYTF
J gene: TRBJ2-5; V gene: TRBV7-9; CDR3 protein: CASRPNRVSSGHQETQYF
J gene: TRBJ2-1; V gene: TRBV9; CDR3 protein: CASSVRWNEQFF
J gene: TRBJ2-2; V gene: TRBV28; CDR3 protein: CASTQLALVAGELFF
J gene: TRBJ2-7; V gene: TRBV6-6; CDR3 protein: CASSYSGAPYEQYF
J gene: TRBJ1-4; V gene: TRBV27; CDR3 protein: CASSYGGREHEKLFF
J gene: TRBJ2-1; V gene: TRBV30; CDR3 protein: CASLGGGNSYNEQFF
J gene: TRBJ2-1; V gene: TRBV5-4; CDR3 protein: CASSFGENEQFF
J gene: TRBJ1-1; V gene: TRBV6-1; CDR3 protein: CASSETGNTEAFF
J gene: TRBJ2-1; V gene: TRBV28; CDR3 protein: CASSLTVAGQYNEQFF
J gene: TRBJ1-2; V gene: TRBV30; CDR3 protein: CAWSVLRSGNGYTF
J gene: TRBJ2-7; V gene: TRBV28; CDR3 protein: CASSWDRGFSEQYF
J gene: TRBJ2-2; V gene: TRBV15; CDR3 protein: CATSRETGRDTGELFF
J gene: TRBJ1-4; V gene: TRBV7-9; CDR3 protein: CASSLQGEKLFF
J gene: TRBJ2-5; V gene: TRBV11-2; CDR3 protein: CASSLVTRGFQETQYF
J gene: TRBJ2-5; V gene: TRBV28; CDR3 protein: CASSLFGQQETQYF
J gene: TRBJ1-2; V gene: TRBV7-9; CDR3 protein: CASSPGQGVLGYTF
J gene: TRBJ2-1; V gene: TRBV2; CDR3 protein: CASSGTGGSSYNEQFF
J gene: TRBJ2-2; V gene: TRBV5-4; CDR3 protein: CASSSMTSGNTGELFF
J gene: TRBJ1-1; V gene: TRBV18; CDR3 protein: CASSRQGGVRNTEAFF
J gene: TRBJ1-1; V gene: TRBV30; CDR3 protein: CAWSGGSYTEAFF
J gene: TRBJ1-1; V gene: TRBV13; CDR3 protein: CASSLRQGVHTEAFF
J gene: TRBJ1-5; V gene: TRBV6-1; CDR3 protein: CASSENIPEIDQPQHF
J gene: TRBJ2-3; V gene: TRBV5-1; CDR3 protein: CASRGHGSGDTQYF
J gene: TRBJ1-4; V gene: TRBV5-8; CDR3 protein: CASSQGAATNEKLFF
J gene: TRBJ1-6; V gene: TRBV7-9; CDR3 protein: CASSLDETVHSPLHF
J gene: TRBJ2-1; V gene: TRBV28; CDR3 protein: CASSLGTGDEQFF
J gene: TRBJ2-7; V gene: TRBV6-6; CDR3 protein: CASSYLTDTYEQYF